Here is one TCR beta chain with its context. What it recognizes is unknown. The CDR3 has 12 amino acids. The V gene's germline CDR1 is DFQATT and CDR2 SNEGSKA (reference sequence). A 5'RACE template switching approach incorporating UMIs was used to make TCR beta cDNA. After re-calling the 5' RACE reads, TCRdb lists one entry per CDR3 protein, DNA absent. This listing includes roughly 300,000 distinct CDR3 sequences. This entry comes from a study of T cells expressing NK-cell markers. Notes on the study in general: HCMV specificity of the expanded NKG2C+ T cell clones stayed unclear. The CD3+CD56-NKG2C+ fraction of several donors was also led by these clonotypes.

The chain links TRBV20-1 to TRBJ1-1. Sequenced: blood T cells: a sorted CD56 or NKG2C T cell subset, CD4+ or CD8+ T cells, or bulk PBMC T cells (not recorded which). The sequence came from a woman aged 18 to 75 in good health. The CDR3: CSARPSNTEAFF.